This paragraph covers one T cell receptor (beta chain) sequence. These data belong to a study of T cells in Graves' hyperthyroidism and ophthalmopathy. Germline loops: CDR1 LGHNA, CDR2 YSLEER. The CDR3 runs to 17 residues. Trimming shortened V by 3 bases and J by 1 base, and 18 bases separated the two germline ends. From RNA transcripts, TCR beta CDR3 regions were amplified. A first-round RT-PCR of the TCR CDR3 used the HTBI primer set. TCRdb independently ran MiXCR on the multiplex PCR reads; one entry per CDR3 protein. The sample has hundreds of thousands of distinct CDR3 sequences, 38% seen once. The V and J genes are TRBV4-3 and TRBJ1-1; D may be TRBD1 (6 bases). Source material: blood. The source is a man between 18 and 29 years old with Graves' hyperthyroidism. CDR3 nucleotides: TGCGCCAGCAGCCAGGGGGGGGCAGGGGAAACGAACACTGAAGCTTTCTTT. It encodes CASSQGGAGETNTEAFF.